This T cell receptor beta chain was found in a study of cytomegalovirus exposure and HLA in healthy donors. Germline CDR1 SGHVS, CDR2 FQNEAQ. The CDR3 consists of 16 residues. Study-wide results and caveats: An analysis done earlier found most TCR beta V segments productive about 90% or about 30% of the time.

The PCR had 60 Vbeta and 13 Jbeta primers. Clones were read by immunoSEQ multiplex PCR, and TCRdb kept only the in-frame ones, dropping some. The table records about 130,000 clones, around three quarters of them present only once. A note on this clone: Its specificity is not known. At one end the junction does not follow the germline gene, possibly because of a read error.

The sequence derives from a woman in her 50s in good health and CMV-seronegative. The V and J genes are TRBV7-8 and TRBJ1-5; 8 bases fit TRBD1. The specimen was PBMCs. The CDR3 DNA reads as TGTGCCAGCAGCTTTTTGCGAGACAGGGGTAATCAGCCCCAGAATTTT. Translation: CASSFLRDRGNQPQNF.